Listed below are T cell receptor beta chains from one sample, sequenced in a study of T cells after yellow fever vaccination. Each CDR3 protein is one row after TCRdb ran MiXCR on the 5' RACE reads. The sample yields under 200,000 distinct CDR3 sequences, around 10% seen once. This sample comprised CD8+ T cells sorted from PBMCs, obtained 15 days after the yellow fever booster vaccination. The origin of the receptors is a man aged 18 to 29 who received the YFV17D yellow fever vaccine. CDR3s include the opening cysteine and the closing phenylalanine or tryptophan. D genes are given only for firm matches. Clone size is stated in some rows and not others, as once, few, many or a class when expanded.

D gene	clone size	V gene	J gene	CDR3 protein	CDR3 DNA
TRBD2	NA	TRBV12-3/TRBV12-4	TRBJ2-5	CASSPLAGESETQYF	TGTGCCAGCAGTCCTCTAGCGGGGGAGTCTGAGACCCAGTACTTC
NA	few	TRBV2	TRBJ1-6	CASSDRVSYNSPLHF	TGTGCCAGCAGTGACCGAGTCTCCTATAATTCACCCCTCCACTTT
NA	many	TRBV7-9	TRBJ2-2	CASSSTELETGVQWGELFF	TGTGCCAGCAGCTCCACGGAGTTGGAGACAGGCGTGCAGTGGGGGGAGCTGTTTTTT
NA	many	TRBV6-4	TRBJ1-4	CASRWGFEKLFF	TGTGCCAGCAGATGGGGGTTTGAAAAACTGTTTTTT
TRBD1	few	TRBV15	TRBJ1-6	CATSITGDYNSPLHF	TGTGCCACCAGCATAACAGGGGATTATAATTCACCCCTCCACTTT
NA	NA	TRBV12-3/TRBV12-4	TRBJ1-6	CASSFFFGGDSPLHF	TGTGCCAGCAGTTTTTTTTTTGGGGGCGACTCACCCCTCCACTTT
NA	few	TRBV6-5	TRBJ1-1	CASSYSTGLDTEAFF	TGTGCCAGCAGTTACTCGACGGGATTGGACACTGAAGCTTTCTTT
NA	few	TRBV6-5	TRBJ2-7	CASSPGHPYEQYF	TGTGCCAGCAGTCCGGGACATCCCTACGAGCAGTACTTC
NA	few	TRBV7-9	TRBJ1-1	CASSLPPTHTGHTEAFF	TGTGCCAGCAGCTTACCGCCCACACACACAGGGCACACTGAAGCTTTCTTT
NA	few	TRBV15	TRBJ2-4	CATSLRGGGKNIQYF	TGTGCCACCAGCCTTCGGGGTGGGGGCAAAAACATTCAGTACTTC
NA	NA	TRBV12-3/TRBV12-4	TRBJ1-1	CASSLTKAGLIMNTEAFF	TGTGCCAGCAGTTTGACCAAGGCAGGGCTAATTATGAACACTGAAGCTTTCTTT
NA	few	TRBV7-9	TRBJ1-2	CASSGSPGEAEGYTF	TGTGCCAGCAGCGGGTCCCCAGGGGAGGCGGAGGGCTACACCTTC
TRBD1	few	TRBV6-2/TRBV6-3	TRBJ2-5	CASVKNRGLAGETQYF	TGTGCCAGCGTAAAAAACAGGGGGCTGGCCGGAGAGACCCAGTACTTC
TRBD1	few	TRBV6-1	TRBJ2-7	CASWTGRLEQYF	TGTGCCAGTTGGACAGGCAGGTTGGAGCAGTACTTC
NA	few	TRBV7-9	TRBJ1-5	CASTQGGQPQHF	TGTGCCAGCACGCAAGGGGGGCAGCCCCAGCATTTT
TRBD1	few	TRBV6-6	TRBJ2-5	CASSSRTGHWETQYF	TGTGCCAGCAGTTCGAGGACAGGGCATTGGGAGACCCAGTACTTC
NA	NA	TRBV9	TRBJ2-1	CASSASRAGAKIEQFF	TGTGCCAGCAGCGCCTCAAGGGCGGGGGCCAAGATAGAGCAGTTCTTC
NA	NA	TRBV9	TRBJ2-1	CASSASQLEGPMDEQFF	TGTGCCAGCAGCGCGTCCCAACTCGAGGGGCCTATGGATGAGCAGTTCTTC
TRBD1	few	TRBV27	TRBJ1-4	CASRNLQGDVEKLFF	TGTGCCAGCAGGAATCTACAGGGGGACGTTGAAAAACTGTTTTTT
TRBD1	NA	TRBV20-1	TRBJ2-5	CSARDGDRGLETQYF	TGCAGTGCTAGAGACGGGGACAGGGGACTGGAGACCCAGTACTTC
NA	few	TRBV20-1	TRBJ1-1	CSARRQSNTEAFF	TGCAGTGCTAGGCGACAGTCGAACACTGAAGCTTTCTTT
NA	few	TRBV6-6	TRBJ1-5	CASTLSEGYSNQPQHF	TGTGCCAGCACCCTATCGGAGGGTTATAGCAATCAGCCCCAGCATTTT
NA	NA	TRBV5-5	TRBJ1-6	CASSNSWDTSPLHF	TGTGCCAGCAGCAACTCCTGGGACACTTCACCCCTCCACTTT
NA	many	TRBV4-3	TRBJ2-5	CASSQDFGITGETQYF	TGCGCCAGCAGCCAAGATTTCGGAATAACCGGGGAGACCCAGTACTTC
NA	NA	TRBV7-2	TRBJ2-2	CASSLEWGNGELFF	TGTGCCAGCAGCCTTGAATGGGGGAACGGGGAGCTGTTTTTT
NA	NA	TRBV5-1	TRBJ1-1	CASSHPSDTEAFF	TGCGCCAGCAGCCACCCCTCGGACACTGAAGCTTTCTTT
NA	NA	TRBV7-9	TRBJ2-1	CASSLFVAGNEQFF	TGTGCCAGCAGCTTATTTGTCGCAGGAAATGAGCAGTTCTTC
TRBD2	NA	TRBV6-6	TRBJ2-3	CASPPSGGFSSTDTQYF	TGTGCCAGCCCCCCTAGCGGGGGGTTCAGTAGCACAGATACGCAGTATTTT
TRBD2	few	TRBV7-2	TRBJ2-5	CASSLEVSSGGQETQYF	TGTGCCAGCAGCTTAGAGGTTTCTAGCGGGGGGCAAGAGACCCAGTACTTC
NA	NA	TRBV7-6	TRBJ1-5	CASSLARDQPQHF	TGTGCCAGCAGCTTAGCCAGGGATCAGCCCCAGCATTTT
NA	few	TRBV4-1	TRBJ1-2	CASSQDRASWDGYTF	TGCGCCAGCAGCCAAGATCGCGCTTCGTGGGATGGCTACACCTTC
NA	few	TRBV15	TRBJ1-4	CATSKGSGRGVEKLFF	TGTGCCACCAGCAAAGGGTCAGGCAGGGGAGTTGAAAAACTGTTTTTT
TRBD1	few	TRBV29-1	TRBJ1-2	CSVPSQGSYGYTF	TGCAGCGTTCCATCACAGGGGAGCTATGGCTACACCTTC